This TCR beta chain came from a study of blood T cell repertoires in COVID-19. The overall study: Sites in the United States, Italy and Spain provided acute and convalescent COVID-19 samples.

Trimming stripped 3 bases from V and 1 base from J, with 16 bases between. Germline V gives CDR1 ENHRY, CDR2 SYGVKD. The CDR3 spans 16 residues. In the authors' methods: Scientists estimated how many nucleated cells there were by amplifying reference gene primers. TCRdb's table, derived via immunoSEQ multiplex PCR, lists solely in-frame clones and lacks some. That table supplies the V and J calls and clone size; D and trimming were determined from the DNA. The data hold some 190,000 clones, with approximately 89% observed a single time. V and J are TRBV10-3 and TRBJ2-7, with D maybe TRBD1 (6 bases). Sequenced material: PBMCs or T cells enriched from blood (not recorded which). The TCR originated in a woman aged 40 to 50 with acute COVID-19. The DNA of the CDR3 is TGTGCCATCAGTGATGGGCCAGGGGTGAATTCCTACGAGCAGTACTTC. This sequence encodes CAISDGPGVNSYEQYF.